The 14 T cell receptor beta chains listed next were all sequenced from one sample in a study of blood T cell repertoires in COVID-19 (TCRdb year 2020). The library was built by means of the immunoSEQ multiplex PCR assay. Here the immuneACCESS table is served through TCRdb, limited to in-frame sequences with V and J called. Missing clones are a known gap in these copies; in checked studies unresolved V genes cover under half, and the rest lacks a known reason. Present in this sample are approximately 470,000 clones, about nine tenths of which were seen just once. 0.7% of the sample lies in the top ten. The sequenced sample consisted of PBMCs or T cells enriched from blood (not recorded which). Receptor source: a young woman who had recovered from COVID-19.

The chain uses TRBV5-1 and TRBJ2-5, with 9 bases matching TRBD2. In germline, CDR1 is SGHRS, CDR2 YFSETQ. After removal of 7 bases from V and 0 bases from J, the junction contained 7 bases not matched to a gene. The CDR3 totals 15 residues. The CDR3 DNA follows: TGCGCCAGCGGGATTAGCGGGGGTGACCAAGAGACCCAGTACTTC. This codes for CASGISGGDQETQYF.

The CDR3 DNA sequence: TGTGCCACCAGCAAAGGAGCTAACTATGGCTACACCTTC. Translated: CATSKGANYGYTF. This chain links TRBV15 with TRBJ1-2; D is unclear. The germline V and J ends were trimmed by 4 bases and 0 bases, with 6 bases remaining between them. Germline CDR1 LNHNV, CDR2 YYDKDF (reference sequence). This CDR3 spans 13 amino acids.

The CDR3 DNA sequence: TGTGCCTGGAGTGATGGGACAAGGGGTTTGGGAGGCTACACCTTC. Translated, it gives CAWSDGTRGLGGYTF. The rearrangement uses TRBV30 and TRBJ1-2; tentatively, D is TRBD1 (6 bases). Trimming took 1 base from V and 8 from J, leaving 20 bases between them. Looked up from germline, CDR1 is GTSNPN and CDR2 is SVGIG (reference sequence). The CDR3 has 15 amino acids.

The J gene is TRBJ1-2, the V gene TRBV6-6, with 9 bases lining up with TRBD1. Germline CDR1 and CDR2: MNHNY and SVGAGI (reference sequence). J lost 7 bases, V lost 7 bases, and 16 bases had no gene match. This CDR3 is 16 amino acids long. DNA for the CDR3: TGTGCCAGCAACCTGGGGACAGGGATCAGGGCTTCTGGCTACACCTTC. This gives the protein CASNLGTGIRASGYTF.

This clone has only one observation. The CDR3 nucleotides read TGCGCCAGCAGCTCGGGACAGCCTAGCACTGAAGCTTTCTTT. Residues: CASSSGQPSTEAFF. The chain joins TRBV5-1 to TRBJ1-1, with 7 positions matching TRBD1. CDR1 and CDR2 from the germline V gene are SGHRS and YFSETQ. Losses at the gene ends were 3 bases for V and 4 bases for J; bases not matched to a gene: 6. This CDR3 spans 14 amino acids.

The chain has TRBV7-2 and TRBJ2-3, with D unclear. With 4 bases removed from V and 7 bases from J, the gap between germline ends came to 12 bases. The CDR3 contains 13 residues. Germline V gives CDR1 SGHTA, CDR2 FQGNSA. The CDR3 loop reads CASSYPSSHTQYF. The CDR3, as DNA: TGTGCCAGCAGCTACCCTAGTAGTCATACGCAGTATTTT.

This chain uses TRBV5-1 with TRBJ2-7, with D possibly TRBD1 on 6 matching bases. Germline V gives CDR1 SGHRS, CDR2 YFSETQ. V was clipped by 1 base and J by 5 bases, with 25 bases between them. CDR3 length equals 18 residues. The CDR3 sequence is CASSLYPLRAGAYDEQYF. CDR3 coding DNA: TGCGCCAGCAGCTTGTACCCTTTGAGGGCAGGGGCTTACGACGAGCAGTACTTC.

Regarding this clone: Other DNA sequences in the sample encode the same CDR3. The rearrangement links TRBV27 to TRBJ1-5; D might be TRBD1 (6 bases). The V and J ends lost 2 bases and 1 base respectively, with 9 bases between them. Germline V lookup: CDR1 MNHEY, CDR2 SMNVEV (reference sequence). CDR3 length equals 15 residues. In DNA form, the CDR3 reads TGTGCCAGCAGTTTAAGGGGGGGGAGCAATCAGCCCCAGCATTTT. Encoded protein: CASSLRGGSNQPQHF.

The chain is built from TRBV12-3 or TRBV12-4 and TRBJ1-2; D ambiguous. V was trimmed by 8 bases and J by 8 bases, leaving 18 bases between them. The CDR3 length is 13 residues. CDR3 sequence: CASGLSVREGYTF. The CDR3 DNA reads TGTGCCAGCGGATTATCTGTGCGGGAAGGCTACACCTTC.

This chain joins TRBV2 and TRBJ2-1; D is perhaps TRBD1 (6 bases). The CDR3 is 13 residues long. Germline V gives CDR1 SNHLY, CDR2 FYNNEI. The CDR3 loop reads CAARGSYYNEQFF. CDR3 sequence (DNA): TGTGCAGCTAGGGGGAGCTACTACAATGAGCAGTTCTTC.

The CDR3 loop reads CASSQKYTTEAFF. DNA for the CDR3: TGTGCCAGCAGCCAGAAGTATACAACTGAAGCTTTCTTT. This rearrangement joins TRBV14 to TRBJ1-1, with D uncertain. The germline V and J ends were trimmed by 3 bases and 5 bases, with 10 bases remaining between them. Germline loops: CDR1 SGHDN, CDR2 FVKESK. This CDR3 is built from 13 residues.

The chain has TRBV19 and TRBJ1-5; D is ambiguous. This CDR3 comprises 16 residues. Per germline, CDR1 LNHDA and CDR2 SQIVND (reference sequence). V was clipped by 5 bases and J by 5 bases, with 19 bases between them. The CDR3: CASSPTTDGRYQPQHF. Here the CDR3 DNA reads TGTGCCAGTAGTCCCACTACCGACGGCCGCTATCAGCCCCAGCATTTT. The full variable domain, with the rest looked up from reference TRBV19 and TRBJ1-5, is DGGITQSPKYLFRKEGQNVTLSCEQNLNHDAMYWYRQDPGQGLRLIYYSQIVNDFQKGDIAEGYSVSREKKESFPLTVTSAQKNPTAFYLCASSPTTDGRYQPQHFGDGTRLSIL.

This chain uses TRBV25-1 with TRBJ1-6; tentatively, D is TRBD1 (5 bases). Germline V lookup: CDR1 MGHDK, CDR2 SYGVNS. V lost 3 bases, J lost 8 bases, and 11 bases lay in between. The CDR3 runs to 14 residues. The CDR3 DNA sequence: TGTGCCAGCAGTGATTCTCTAGGGGATTCACCCCTCCACTTT. Its translation: CASSDSLGDSPLHF.

The chain is built from TRBV6-5 and TRBJ2-7, with D possibly being TRBD1 (5 bases). The length of the CDR3 is 13 residues. Germline CDR1 and CDR2: MNHEY and SVGAGI. The V and J ends lost 2 bases and 3 bases respectively, with 8 bases between them. Here the CDR3 DNA reads TGTGCCAGCAGTTACGGGGCGAACTACGAGCAGTACTTC. This encodes CASSYGANYEQYF.